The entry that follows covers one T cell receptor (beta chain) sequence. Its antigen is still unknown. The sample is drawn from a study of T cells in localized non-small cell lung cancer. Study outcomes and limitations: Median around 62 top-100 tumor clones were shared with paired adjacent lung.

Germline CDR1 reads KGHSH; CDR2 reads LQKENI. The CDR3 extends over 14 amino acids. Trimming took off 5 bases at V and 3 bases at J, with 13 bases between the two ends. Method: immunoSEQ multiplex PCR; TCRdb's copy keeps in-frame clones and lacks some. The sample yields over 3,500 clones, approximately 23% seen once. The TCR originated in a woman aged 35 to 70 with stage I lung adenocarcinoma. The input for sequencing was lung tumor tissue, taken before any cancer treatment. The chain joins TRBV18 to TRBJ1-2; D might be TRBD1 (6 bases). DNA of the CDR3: TGTGCCAGCTCAATCACGGGACAAGACTATGGCTACACCTTC. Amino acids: CASSITGQDYGYTF. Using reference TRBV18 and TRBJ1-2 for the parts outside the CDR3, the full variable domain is NAGVMQNPRHLVRRRGQEARLRCSPMKGHSHVYWYRQLPEEGLKFMVYLQKENIIDESGMPKERFSAEFPKEGPSILRIQQVVRGDSAAYFCASSITGQDYGYTFGSGTRLTVV.